The next 5 T cell receptor beta chains were all read from a single sample in a study of shared clonotypes between healthy human individuals. Some clones are missing from TCRdb's copy, which holds only in-frame ones; the method was immunoSEQ multiplex PCR. Here the sample spans about 2.1 million clones, around 93% being singletons. Naive CD8 cells comprised CD45RO-negative, CCR7-positively selected cells, excluding terminally differentiated effector memory CD45RA+ cells. Sequenced input: naive CD8+ T cells from PBMCs. These receptors all come from a man aged 18 to 30 in good health. Some clones in this sample may be carry-over from other donors' samples.

V and J are TRBV7-6 and TRBJ2-2; D perhaps matches TRBD1 (5 bases). CDR1 is SGHVS and CDR2 is FNYEAQ in the germline V gene. Trimming pared 3 bases from V and 5 bases from J, leaving 16 bases between. This CDR3 has 16 residues. CDR3 loop: CASSFLDREGTGELFF. The CDR3 region has the DNA TGTGCCAGCAGCTTCCTCGACAGAGAAGGAACCGGGGAGCTGTTTTTT. Full variable domain (missing parts from reference TRBV7-6 and TRBJ2-2): GAGVSQSPRYKVTKRGQDVALRCDPISGHVSLYWYRQALGQGPEFLTYFNYEAQQDKSGLPNDRFSAERPEGSISTLTIQRTEQRDSAMYRCASSFLDREGTGELFFGEGSRLTVL.

The V gene is TRBV27, the J gene TRBJ2-1, with D tentatively TRBD1 (5 bases). Trimming shortened V by 2 bases and J by 9 bases, and 14 bases separated the two germline ends. This CDR3 has 14 amino acids. The germline CDR1 and CDR2 sequences are MNHEY and SMNVEV (reference sequence). The CDR3 protein is CASSLLSRVGEQFF. CDR3 coding DNA: TGTGCCAGCAGTTTACTTTCCAGGGTTGGTGAGCAGTTCTTC.

The chain employs TRBV19 and TRBJ2-7; D ambiguous. Germline CDR1 is LNHDA and CDR2 is SQIVND (reference sequence). The ends were cut back, 2 bases at V and 0 bases at J, with 8 bases in the middle. The CDR3 totals 14 residues. The CDR3 here is CASSISTASYEQYF. CDR3 nucleotide sequence: TGTGCCAGTAGTATATCCACGGCCTCCTACGAGCAGTACTTC.

The J gene is TRBJ1-2, the V gene TRBV19, with D perhaps TRBD1 (5 bases). The V and J ends lost 5 bases and 3 bases respectively, with 10 bases between them. Germline V gene data show CDR1 as LNHDA and CDR2 as SQIVND (reference sequence). The CDR3 sequence is 13 residues long. In DNA form, the CDR3 reads TGTGCCAGTAGTTGGGGGTCCCACTATGGCTACACCTTC. The encoded protein is CASSWGSHYGYTF.

The chain employs TRBV27 and TRBJ2-1; 7 bases agree with TRBD2. The germline V gene has CDR1 MNHEY and CDR2 SMNVEV (reference sequence). This CDR3 spans 15 amino acids. J was trimmed by 3 bases and V by 4 bases; bases with no gene match: 6. CDR3 loop: CASSSGREFYNEQFF. The CDR3 DNA is TGTGCCAGCAGTTCGGGGCGGGAGTTCTACAATGAGCAGTTCTTC.